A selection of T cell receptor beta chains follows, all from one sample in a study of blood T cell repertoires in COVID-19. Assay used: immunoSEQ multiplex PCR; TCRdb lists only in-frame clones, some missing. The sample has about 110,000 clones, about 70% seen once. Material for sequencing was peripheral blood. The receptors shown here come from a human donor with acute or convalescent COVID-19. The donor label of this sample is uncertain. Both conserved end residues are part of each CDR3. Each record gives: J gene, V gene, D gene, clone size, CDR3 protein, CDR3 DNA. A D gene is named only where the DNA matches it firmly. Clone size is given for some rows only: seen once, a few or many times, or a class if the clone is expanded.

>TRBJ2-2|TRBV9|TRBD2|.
CASSPGGMNTGELFF
TGTGCCAGCAGCCCGGGGGGAATGAACACCGGGGAGCTGTTTTTT
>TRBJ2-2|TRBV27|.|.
CASSPSQGTGELFF
TGTGCCAGCAGTCCATCACAGGGCACCGGGGAGCTGTTTTTT
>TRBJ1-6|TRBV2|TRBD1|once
CASRPGTGNNSPLHF
TGTGCCAGCAGGCCCGGGACAGGGAATAATTCACCCCTCCACTTT
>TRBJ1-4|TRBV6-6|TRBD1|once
CASSSQGVGLFF
TGTGCCAGCAGTTCTCAGGGGGTTGGACTGTTTTTT
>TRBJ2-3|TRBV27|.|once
CASSWGTSTDTQYF
TGTGCCAGCAGTTGGGGGACTTCCACAGATACGCAGTATTTT
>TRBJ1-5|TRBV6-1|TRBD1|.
CASSGDRTTTSNQPQHF
TGTGCCAGCAGTGGGGACAGAACAACTACTAGCAATCAGCCCCAGCATTTT
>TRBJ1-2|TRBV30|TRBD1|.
CAWSVGGQGASGYTF
TGTGCCTGGAGTGTAGGGGGACAGGGGGCTTCCGGCTACACCTTC
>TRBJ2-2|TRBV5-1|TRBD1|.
CASSTLARQGNTGELFF
TGCGCCAGCAGCACCCTGGCCCGACAGGGGAACACCGGGGAGCTGTTTTTT
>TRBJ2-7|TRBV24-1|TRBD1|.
CATSDSGGRGSYEQYF
TGTGCCACCAGTGACTCAGGGGGCCGGGGCTCCTACGAGCAGTACTTC
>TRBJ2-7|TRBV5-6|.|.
CASSPGSAGEQYF
TGTGCCAGCAGCCCCGGCTCTGCGGGCGAGCAGTACTTC
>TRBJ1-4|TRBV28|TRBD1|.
CASSLSGQGPRGKLFF
TGTGCCAGCAGTTTATCCGGACAGGGGCCGCGGGGAAAACTGTTTTTT
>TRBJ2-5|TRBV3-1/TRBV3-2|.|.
CASSQDPQNLQETQYF
TGTGCCAGCAGCCAAGATCCCCAGAACCTCCAAGAGACCCAGTACTTC
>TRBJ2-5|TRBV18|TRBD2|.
CASSPGGETQYF
TGTGCCAGCTCACCGGGGGGGGAGACCCAGTACTTC
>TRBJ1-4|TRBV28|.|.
CASSLTPGGDEKLFF
TGTGCCAGCAGTTTAACCCCCGGGGGGGATGAAAAACTGTTTTTT
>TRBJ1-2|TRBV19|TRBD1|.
CASSIRQGASSDYGYTF
TGTGCCAGTAGTATACGACAGGGGGCCTCTAGTGACTATGGCTACACCTTC
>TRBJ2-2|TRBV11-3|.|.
CASSFSSNTGELFF
TGTGCCAGCAGCTTTAGCTCCAACACCGGGGAGCTGTTTTTT
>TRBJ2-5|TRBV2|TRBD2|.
CASSPDLAGGGETQYF
TGTGCCAGCAGTCCAGATCTAGCGGGGGGTGGAGAGACCCAGTACTTC
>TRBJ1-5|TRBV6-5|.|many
CASSDSLGGQPQHF
TGTGCCAGCAGTGACTCTCTCGGGGGTCAGCCCCAGCATTTT
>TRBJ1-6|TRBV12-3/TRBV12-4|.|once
CASSRGWNSPLHF
TGTGCCAGCAGCAGGGGATGGAATTCACCCCTCCACTTT
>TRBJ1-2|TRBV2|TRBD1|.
CASSGAGQGVEGYTF
TGTGCCAGCAGTGGAGCCGGACAGGGGGTGGAAGGCTACACCTTC
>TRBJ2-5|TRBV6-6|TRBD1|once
CASTFDRGRGLETQYF
TGTGCCAGCACCTTCGACAGGGGGCGCGGTTTGGAGACCCAGTACTTC
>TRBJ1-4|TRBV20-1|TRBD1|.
CSAKDRGKLFF
TGCAGTGCCAAGGACAGGGGAAAACTGTTTTTT
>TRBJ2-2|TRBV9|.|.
CASSSAFGGPGTGELFF
TGTGCCAGCAGCAGCGCTTTCGGGGGGCCGGGCACCGGGGAGCTGTTTTTT
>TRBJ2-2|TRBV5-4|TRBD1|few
CASSRDRTDTGELFF
TGTGCCAGCAGCCGGGACAGGACGGACACCGGGGAGCTGTTTTTT
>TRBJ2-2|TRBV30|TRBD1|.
CAWSVPGQDTGELFF
TGTGCCTGGAGTGTCCCGGGACAGGACACCGGGGAGCTGTTTTTT
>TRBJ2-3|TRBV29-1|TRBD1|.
CSVLIRSLAGQGVTDTQYF
TGCAGCGTCTTAATTCGGTCATTAGCGGGACAGGGGGTCACAGATACGCAGTATTTT
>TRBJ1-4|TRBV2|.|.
CASSGSGQGDEKLFF
TGTGCCAGCAGTGGGTCAGGTCAGGGCGATGAAAAACTGTTTTTT
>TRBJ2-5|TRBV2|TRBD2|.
CASSEVSALAGQETQYF
TGTGCCAGCAGTGAAGTATCCGCCCTAGCGGGGCAAGAGACCCAGTACTTC
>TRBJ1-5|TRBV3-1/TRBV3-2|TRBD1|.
CASSQDPWTGSNQPQHF
TGTGCCAGCAGCCAAGATCCTTGGACAGGGTCAAATCAGCCCCAGCATTTT
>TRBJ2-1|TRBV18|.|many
CASSRSGYNEQFF
TGTGCCAGCTCACGCTCGGGATACAATGAGCAGTTCTTC
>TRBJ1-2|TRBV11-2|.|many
CASSLNTGTYGYTF
TGTGCCAGCAGCTTAAACACAGGGACCTATGGCTACACCTTC
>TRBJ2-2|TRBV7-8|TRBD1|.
CASSYGTGNTGELFF
TGTGCCAGCAGCTACGGGACAGGGAACACCGGGGAGCTGTTTTTT
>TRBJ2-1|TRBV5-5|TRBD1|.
CASSPLRDRGYNEQFF
TGTGCCAGCAGCCCCCTCCGGGACAGGGGTTACAATGAGCAGTTCTTC
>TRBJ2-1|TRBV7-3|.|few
CASSNYESSYNEQFF
TGTGCCAGCAGCAATTACGAGAGCTCCTACAATGAGCAGTTCTTC
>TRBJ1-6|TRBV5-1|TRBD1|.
CASSLDTGASSYNSPLHF
TGCGCCAGCAGCTTGGACACAGGGGCGAGCTCCTATAATTCACCCCTCCACTTT
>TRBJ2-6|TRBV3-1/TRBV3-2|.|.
CASSQDLRVSGANVLTF
TGTGCCAGCAGCCAAGATCTTCGGGTCTCTGGGGCCAACGTCCTGACTTTC
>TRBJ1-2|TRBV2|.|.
CASSEQTTNYGYTF
TGTGCCAGCAGTGAGCAGACTACTAACTATGGCTACACCTTC
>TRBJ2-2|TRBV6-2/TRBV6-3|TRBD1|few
CASSRGQGDTGELFF
TGTGCCAGCAGTCGGGGACAGGGGGACACCGGGGAGCTGTTTTTT
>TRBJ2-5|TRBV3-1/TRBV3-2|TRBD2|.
CASSQESGGAMETQYF
TGTGCCAGCAGCCAAGAGAGCGGGGGGGCCATGGAGACCCAGTACTTC
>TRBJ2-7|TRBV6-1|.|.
CASSEWAEEGYEQYF
TGTGCCAGCAGTGAATGGGCCGAGGAGGGGTACGAGCAGTACTTC
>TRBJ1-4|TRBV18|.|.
CASSQGAGNNEKLFF
TGTGCCAGCTCCCAAGGCGCAGGAAATAATGAAAAACTGTTTTTT
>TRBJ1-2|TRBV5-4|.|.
CASSLAPGGGDGYTF
TGTGCCAGCAGCTTGGCTCCCGGCGGCGGGGATGGCTACACCTTC
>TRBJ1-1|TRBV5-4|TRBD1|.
CASSLVGTVEAFF
TGTGCCAGCAGCTTGGTGGGGACAGTTGAAGCTTTCTTT
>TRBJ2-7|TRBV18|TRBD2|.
CASSPGPRGGEQYF
TGTGCCAGCTCACCGGGACCCCGGGGGGGCGAGCAGTACTTC
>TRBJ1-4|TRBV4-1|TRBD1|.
CASSPGQGAVREKLFF
TGCGCCAGCAGCCCGGGACAGGGGGCCGTAAGGGAAAAACTGTTTTTT
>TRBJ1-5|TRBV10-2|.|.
CASSPVTGRQPQHF
TGCGCCAGCAGTCCGGTGACAGGCAGACAGCCCCAGCATTTT
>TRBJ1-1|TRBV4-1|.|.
CASSQRTVNTEAFF
TGCGCCAGCAGCCAGAGGACTGTGAACACTGAAGCTTTCTTT
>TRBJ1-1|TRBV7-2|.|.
CASSYGMNTEAFF
TGTGCCAGCAGCTACGGGATGAACACTGAAGCTTTCTTT
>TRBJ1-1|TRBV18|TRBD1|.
CASSPLTGGEAEAFF
TGTGCCAGCTCACCACTCACAGGGGGTGAGGCTGAAGCTTTCTTT
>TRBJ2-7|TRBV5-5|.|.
CASSPGSLGEQYF
TGTGCCAGCAGCCCCGGGAGTCTAGGGGAGCAGTACTTC
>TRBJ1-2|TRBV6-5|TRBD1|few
CASSYGTANYGYTF
TGTGCCAGCAGTTACGGGACAGCTAACTATGGCTACACCTTC
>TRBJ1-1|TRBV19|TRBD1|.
CASSFGTGGEAFF
TGTGCCAGTAGTTTCGGGACAGGGGGTGAAGCTTTCTTT
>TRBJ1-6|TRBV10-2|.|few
CASSEFHLNSPLHF
TGCGCCAGCAGTGAGTTCCATTTGAATTCACCCCTCCACTTT
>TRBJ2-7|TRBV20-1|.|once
CSARGAGEQYF
TGCAGTGCTAGAGGGGCAGGGGAGCAGTACTTC